These 8 T cell receptor beta chains came from one sample sequenced in a study of T cell repertoires in cytomegalovirus infection. No antigens are known for them. TCRdb used MiXCR to reprocess the reads, holding one entry per CDR3 protein. In the table there are 700,000 to 950,000 distinct CDR3 sequences, approximately 29% of which are singletons. The sequences come from cultured CD8+ T cells from PBMCs, collected from culture after CMV antigen stimulation. The receptors originated from a human donor in good health (CMV status not recorded). Some clones in this sample may be carry-over from other donors' samples.

This clonotype has just a few counts. V and J are TRBV7-6 and TRBJ2-5; no firm D call. The germline V and J ends were trimmed by 5 bases and 4 bases, with 5 bases remaining between them. There are 11 residues in the CDR3. CDR1 and CDR2 (germline): SGHVS, FNYEAQ. The CDR3: CASSATETQYF. In nucleotides, the CDR3 is TGTGCCAGCAGCGCTACAGAGACCCAGTACTTC.

This clonotype was picked up a small number of times. The CDR3 DNA reads as TGCAGCGTTGTGGGGAGTGAGGGGGTGAGGACTGAAGCTTTCTTT. Protein sequence: CSVVGSEGVRTEAFF. The chain joins TRBV29-1 to TRBJ1-1; possibly TRBD1 for D (6 bases). Germline lookup yields CDR1 SQVTM and CDR2 ANQGSEA. The V gene lost 4 bases and the J gene lost 5 bases, with 20 bases spanning the gap. This CDR3 comprises 15 residues. The complete variable domain, with remaining parts taken from reference TRBV29-1 and TRBJ1-1, reads SAVISQKPSRDICQRGTSLTIQCQVDSQVTMMFWYRQQPGQSLTLIATANQGSEATYESGFVIDKFPISRPNLTFSTLTVSNMSPEDSSIYLCSVVGSEGVRTEAFFGQGTRLTVV.

This clonotype was counted only a few times. This chain connects TRBV7-6 to TRBJ2-5; 9 nucleotides line up with TRBD2. V was pared by 4 bases and J by 4 bases, with 10 bases of the junction left unmatched. Germline-derived CDR1 and CDR2 are SGHVS and FNYEAQ. This CDR3 has 16 residues. CDR3 loop: CASSYMRGGLGETQYF. The CDR3 region has the DNA TGTGCCAGCAGCTACATGCGGGGGGGCCTAGGAGAGACCCAGTACTTC.

CDR3 nucleotides: TGTGCCAGCAGTCCCCCCGGGGGAGGTCCGGGGATTCGGGAATACGAGCAGTACGTC. This gives the protein CASSPPGGGPGIREYEQYV. The chain carries TRBV6-1 and TRBJ2-7; tentative D call: TRBD2 (6 bases). V lost 5 bases to trimming and J lost 4 bases, with 30 bases between them. CDR1 is MNHNS, CDR2 SASEGT, per germline. The CDR3 totals 19 residues.

This clonotype was observed a handful of times. This chain links TRBV5-6 with TRBJ1-4, with D hard to call. The CDR3 is 20 amino acids. Germline CDR1 reads SGHDT; CDR2 reads YYEEEE. V was shortened by 4 bases and J by 6 bases, with 31 bases between the two germline ends. Written as DNA, the CDR3 is TGTGCCAGCAGCCGACGACCAGCGCCCGACTGGGAATCGACGCATGAAAAACTGTTTTTT. Its translation: CASSRRPAPDWESTHEKLFF.

The table lists this clonotype with a few counts. The V and J genes are TRBV19 and TRBJ2-3, with 8 bases aligning to TRBD2. The length of the CDR3 is 15 residues. The V and J ends lost 5 bases and 11 bases, in that order; junction bases with no gene match: 15. CDR1 and CDR2 (germline): LNHDA, SQIVND (reference sequence). The CDR3, as DNA: TGTGCCAGTAGTCCAAACCCAGACGGGGGGGTAGGGCAGTATTTT. Its translation: CASSPNPDGGVGQYF.

Ten or more counts support this clonotype. The chain joins TRBV7-9 to TRBJ2-2, with 7 bases fitting TRBD1. After removal of 3 bases from V and 0 bases from J, the junction contained 4 bases not matched to a gene. Germline V gene data show CDR1 as SEHNR and CDR2 as FQNEAQ (reference sequence). The length of the CDR3 is 16 residues. This CDR3 reads CASSFPTGTNTGELFF. The CDR3 DNA is TGTGCCAGCAGCTTCCCGACAGGGACGAACACCGGGGAGCTGTTTTTT.

This clonotype was observed a few times. CDR3 sequence: CAISERLNEQFF. In DNA, the CDR3 is TGTGCCATCAGTGAGCGACTAAATGAGCAGTTCTTC. The chain combines TRBV10-3 with TRBJ2-1, with D possibly TRBD2 on 5 matching bases. Germline loops: CDR1 ENHRY, CDR2 SYGVKD. V dropped 2 bases and J dropped 7 bases, with 6 bases sitting between them. The CDR3 length is 12 residues.